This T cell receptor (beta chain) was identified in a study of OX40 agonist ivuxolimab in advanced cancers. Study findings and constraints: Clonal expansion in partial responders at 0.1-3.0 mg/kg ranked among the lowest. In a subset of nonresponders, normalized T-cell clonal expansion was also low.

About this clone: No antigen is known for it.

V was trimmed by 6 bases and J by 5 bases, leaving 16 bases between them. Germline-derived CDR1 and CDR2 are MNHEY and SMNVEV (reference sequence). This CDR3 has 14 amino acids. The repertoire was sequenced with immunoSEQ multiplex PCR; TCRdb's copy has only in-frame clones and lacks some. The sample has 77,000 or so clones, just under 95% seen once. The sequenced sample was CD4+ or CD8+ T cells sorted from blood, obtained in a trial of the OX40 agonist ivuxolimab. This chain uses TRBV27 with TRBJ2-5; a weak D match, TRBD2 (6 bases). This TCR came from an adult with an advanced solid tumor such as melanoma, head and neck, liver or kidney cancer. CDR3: CASSPSLRGETQYF. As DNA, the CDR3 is TGTGCCAGCAGCCCCTCCTTACGGGGGGAGACCCAGTACTTC.